A single sample is the source of the 19 T cell receptor beta chains below, sequenced in a study of T cells in Graves' hyperthyroidism and ophthalmopathy. Researchers took RNA transcripts and amplified the TCR beta CDR3 regions from them. HTBI primers were the set used in a first-round RT-PCR of the TCR CDR3. TCRdb re-called the multiplex PCR reads with MiXCR, one entry per CDR3 protein. The sample carries a few hundred thousand distinct CDR3 sequences, roughly 14% recorded once. Sequencing used blood. These TCRs come from a woman aged 25 to 45 with Graves' hyperthyroidism.

This clonotype was picked up many times. V and J are TRBV7-6 and TRBJ2-3; D might be TRBD2 (5 bases). V lost 2 bases and J 4 bases, leaving 16 bases between the germline ends. In germline, CDR1 is SGHVS, CDR2 FNYEAQ. This CDR3 region has 16 residues. CDR3 sequence (DNA): TGTGCCAGCAGCTTATTTACGGGATCAGCCGCAGATACGCAGTATTTT. Translating it yields CASSLFTGSAADTQYF.

This clonotype was seen many times. The genes are TRBV12-5 and TRBJ2-5, with TRBD2 matching 8 bases. The germline CDR1 and CDR2 sequences are LGHNT and FRNRAP. Trimming at V came to 6 bases and at J to 4 bases, leaving 4 bases not matched to a gene. The length of the CDR3 is 13 residues. Here the CDR3 reads CASGHGTRETQYF. The CDR3 coding sequence is TGTGCTAGTGGCCACGGGACTAGAGAGACCCAGTACTTC.

There are many counts of this clonotype. The chain combines TRBV6-5 with TRBJ2-3; no firm D call. This CDR3 region has 15 residues. Germline CDR1 and CDR2: MNHEY and SVGAGI. Trimming pared 2 bases from V and 2 bases from J, leaving 11 bases between. CDR3 in amino acids: CASSYEVPPTDTQYF. The CDR3 region has the DNA TGTGCCAGCAGTTACGAAGTCCCCCCCACAGATACGCAGTATTTT.

In its sample, this clonotype was seen many times. The chain combines TRBV5-1 with TRBJ2-7, with TRBD2 matching over 8 bases. V gave up 0 bases and J gave up 0 bases; unmatched junction bases: 8. The germline V gene encodes CDR1 SGHRS and CDR2 YFSETQ. The CDR3 is 17 residues long. The CDR3 spells CASSLGSSGWISYEQYF. CDR3 nucleotides: TGCGCCAGCAGCTTGGGGTCTAGCGGGTGGATCTCCTACGAGCAGTACTTC. Supplemented by reference TRBV5-1 and TRBJ2-7, the full variable domain reads KAGVTQTPRYLIKTRGQQVTLSCSPISGHRSVSWYQQTPGQGLQFLFEYFSETQRNKGNFPGRFSGRQFSNSRSEMNVSTLELGDSALYLCASSLGSSGWISYEQYFGPGTRLTVT.

The chain couples TRBV28 to TRBJ2-1, with 9 bases lining up with TRBD1. Germline V CDR1 and CDR2: MDHEN, SYDVKM. This CDR3 comprises 16 residues. The trim removed 5 bases at V and 1 base at J, leaving 6 bases unmatched. For the CDR3, the DNA is TGTGCCAGCAGTGAACCCGGGACAGGGTCCTACAATGAGCAGTTCTTC. Amino acids: CASSEPGTGSYNEQFF.

Points on this clonotype: A read error may account for a junction end that differs from germline. This sequence joins TRBV10-3 and TRBJ1-3, with D maybe TRBD1 (6 bases). Germline V gives CDR1 ENHRY, CDR2 SYGVKD. This CDR3 spans 16 amino acids. The chain's CDR3 is CAISEGDRISGSTIYF. CDR3 nucleotide sequence: TGTGCCATCAGTGAAGGAGACAGGATCTCTGGAAGCACCATATATTTT.

This clonotype has only a few counts. The genes are TRBV2 and TRBJ2-1; 9 nucleotides agree with TRBD1. In germline, CDR1 is SNHLY, CDR2 FYNNEI. V lost 8 bases, J lost 7 bases, and 9 bases stayed unmatched. The CDR3 consists of 14 residues. DNA for the CDR3: TGTGCCAGCCCGTGGGGGGACAGGGTAAATGAGCAGTTCTTC. It specifies CASPWGDRVNEQFF.

This clonotype was picked up many times. This chain connects TRBV24-1 to TRBJ2-1; 9 positions agree with TRBD2. This CDR3 region has 16 residues. Germline-derived CDR1 and CDR2 are KGHDR and SFDVKD. V lost 3 bases and J lost 12; bases outside the gene matches: 14. Here the CDR3 DNA reads TGTGCCACCAGTGATGGTAAGGTAGCGGGAGTCCGTGGGCAGTTCTTC. Translating gives CATSDGKVAGVRGQFF.

This clonotype came up many times. The chain's CDR3 is CASSLAGGRGPSGYTF. CDR3 sequence (DNA): TGTGCCAGCAGTTTAGCGGGGGGCAGGGGGCCGTCCGGCTACACCTTC. This rearrangement joins TRBV12-3 or TRBV12-4 to TRBJ1-2; TRBD1 agrees at 8 bases. Trimming cost V 0 bases and J 8 bases; bases outside gene matches: 11. The CDR3 is 16 residues long.

This clonotype was seen repeatedly, ten times or more. The J gene is TRBJ2-3, the V gene TRBV28; 8 nucleotides align to TRBD1. Germline V gene lookup returns CDR1 MDHEN and CDR2 SYDVKM. The CDR3 extends over 15 amino acids. The V and J ends lost 4 bases and 6 bases, in that order; junction bases with no gene match: 9. CDR3 sequence: CASSSHRTGWDTQYF. Here the CDR3 DNA reads TGTGCCAGCAGTTCCCATCGGACAGGGTGGGATACGCAGTATTTT.

In this sample, this clonotype turned up many times. The rearrangement uses TRBV3-1 and TRBJ1-1; TRBD1 is a possible D gene (5 bases). CDR3 length: 13 residues. The V end lost 1 base, the J end lost 6 bases, and 9 bases lay between the germline ends. Germline lookup yields CDR1 LGHDT and CDR2 YNNKEL (reference sequence). CDR3 amino acids: CASSQGQGAEAFF. CDR3 DNA: TGTGCCAGCAGCCAAGGCCAGGGCGCTGAAGCTTTCTTT.

There are many counts of this clonotype. The rearrangement uses TRBV28 and TRBJ2-7; 10 bases are a match to TRBD2. CDR3 size: 16 residues. With 6 bases clipped from V and 3 bases from J, the junction kept 11 bases outside the gene matches. Germline CDR1 and CDR2: MDHEN and SYDVKM. The CDR3: CASSDTSGTLGYEQYF. CDR3 nucleotide sequence: TGTGCCAGCAGCGATACTAGCGGGACTCTCGGCTACGAGCAGTACTTC.

There are many counts of this clonotype. The rearrangement joins TRBV7-9 to TRBJ2-1; D perhaps matches TRBD1 (5 bases). Germline V gives CDR1 SEHNR, CDR2 FQNEAQ (reference sequence). The CDR3 sequence is 16 residues long. V lost 2 bases and J 2 bases, leaving 13 bases between the germline ends. CDR3 in DNA: TGTGCCAGCAGCTTAATGGGGCGGAGCGCCTACAATGAGCAGTTCTTC. Amino acids: CASSLMGRSAYNEQFF.

CDR3 sequence (DNA): TGTGCCAGCAGTGTTTTGTACGAGCAGTACTTC. Its translation is CASSVLYEQYF. This chain joins TRBV2 and TRBJ2-7; D is undetermined. The CDR3 spans 11 residues. Deletions cut 4 bases from V and 4 bases from J, with 5 bases between. Germline assignment: CDR1 SNHLY and CDR2 FYNNEI.

Details on this clonotype: A much larger clone sits a single nucleotide away, making a read error possible. The rearrangement joins TRBV12-3 or TRBV12-4 to TRBJ2-7; D may correspond to TRBD1 or TRBD2 (6 bases each). The V end was cut by 3 bases, the J end by 3 bases, with 12 bases between. CDR3 length equals 14 residues. The CDR3 nucleotides read TGTGCCAGCAGTTTGATAGGGGGGATCTACGAGCAGTACTTC. Its translation: CASSLIGGIYEQYF.

This chain connects TRBV24-1 to TRBJ2-1, with a tentative D call TRBD1 (6 bases). This CDR3 region has 15 residues. The V and J ends lost 4 bases and 4 bases respectively, with 13 bases between them. From germline, CDR1 is KGHDR and CDR2 SFDVKD. The CDR3 coding sequence is TGTGCCACCAGTGACCCTGACAGGACTTACAATGAGCAGTTCTTC. Translating gives CATSDPDRTYNEQFF.

This clonotype was observed once. The CDR3 spells CASSSKPGLADNEQFF. CDR3 nucleotide sequence: TGCGCCAGCAGCTCGAAACCGGGACTAGCGGACAATGAGCAGTTCTTC. This chain links TRBV10-1 with TRBJ2-1; 11 bases are a match to TRBD2. Germline V gene lookup returns CDR1 WNHNN and CDR2 SYGVQD (reference sequence). This CDR3 contains 16 residues. V lost 6 bases and J lost 5; bases outside the gene matches: 9.

This clonotype was observed at least ten times. The chain links TRBV27 to TRBJ2-1; 7 bases match TRBD1. The V and J ends lost 5 bases and 4 bases, in that order; junction bases with no gene match: 8. Per germline, CDR1 MNHEY and CDR2 SMNVEV (reference sequence). This CDR3 is built from 15 residues. CDR3 amino acids: CASSQPGQPYNEQFF. As DNA, the CDR3 is TGTGCCAGCAGTCAACCGGGACAGCCATACAATGAGCAGTTCTTC.

The chain joins TRBV29-1 to TRBJ2-1; D gene unclear. The CDR3 extends over 13 amino acids. The germline CDR1 and CDR2 sequences are SQVTM and ANQGSEA. Deletions cut 4 bases from V and 1 base from J, with 8 bases between. In DNA, the CDR3 is TGCAGCGTTGGGGCCCCGTCCTACAATGAGCAGTTCTTC. Translated: CSVGAPSYNEQFF.